This is a list of T cell receptor beta chains from one sample in a study of response to subunit inactivated influenza vaccine. TCRdb called the RT-PCR reads again in MiXCR, with one record for every CDR3 protein. The sample has approximately 500,000 distinct CDR3 sequences, 10% to 15% seen once; the top ten hold roughly 14%. The sequenced sample was PBMCs from blood, obtained roughly 45 days after vaccination. Every receptor here comes from a man aged 50 to 60 who received an inactivated influenza vaccine. CDR3s leave out the opening cysteine and the closing phenylalanine or tryptophan. Fields, in order: clone size, V gene, CDR3 length, CDR3 protein. Rows may omit the clone size; those that give it use once, few, many or a size class.

>many|TRBV12-3/TRBV12-4|12
ASRRVGQAYEQY
>NA|TRBV5-1|14
ASSLGQGSGNSPLH
>many|TRBV6-5|14
ASSYSGGGSSYEQY
>few|TRBV12-3/TRBV12-4|13
ASSLRTGGGTEAF
>NA|TRBV4-3|11
ASSQETAGAPF
>many|TRBV12-3/TRBV12-4|11
ASSSTGADGEF
>few|TRBV6-2/TRBV6-3|14
ASSYSRGAGTGELF
>many|TRBV10-3|11
AIKGQGPNEQY
>many|TRBV5-1|12
ASSGGQGPYEQY
>few|TRBV5-5|13
ASSFTGDRVVEQY
>NA|TRBV7-2|12
ASRQGARTGELF
>many|TRBV20-1|10
SAETGVYGYT
>NA|TRBV7-2|15
ASSLFPAGASTDTQY
>NA|TRBV7-9|15
ASSSRFGAGDTDTQY
>NA|TRBV7-8|13
ASSLGQAGANVLT
>NA|TRBV5-1|12
ASSLTSGGDEQY
>NA|TRBV3-1|13
ASSPTDRVLYGYT
>few|TRBV6-2/TRBV6-3|12
ASSKEAGYWPQH
>NA|TRBV28|15
ASSFWTGTGGTREQY
>many|TRBV12-3/TRBV12-4|12
ASSLVGGTGEQY
>NA|TRBV5-1|12
ASSLTFRNTEAF
>many|TRBV28|15
ASSFLSRGQDYNEQF
>few|TRBV20-1|14
SARHGADRGWETQY
>few|TRBV7-6|12
ASSLGGREYEQY
>many|TRBV4-2|14
ASSQGRGAHTGELF
>NA|TRBV28|11
ASSFRDVYGYT
>NA|TRBV29-1|11
SVARANTGELF
>NA|TRBV27|15
ASADRTSLYSNQPQH
>few|TRBV27|14
ASSPLTPGRGTEAF
>NA|TRBV20-1|12
SAGLAENTGELF
>many|TRBV12-3/TRBV12-4|11
ASSTTSPDTQY
>NA|TRBV7-2|14
ASSLVSSGRTDTQY
>NA|TRBV15|14
ATSRDGTAANYGYT
>NA|TRBV5-1|12
ASSFSTGGHGYT
>NA|TRBV28|11
ASSSLLMLLEF
>NA|TRBV29-1|13
SVTERTSMNTEAF
>NA|TRBV12-3/TRBV12-4|12
ASRSSGSSYEQY
>few|TRBV10-3|15
AITDSGSFGNTGELF
>NA|TRBV4-3|13
ASSQGLWTNYGYT
>NA|TRBV12-3/TRBV12-4|12
ASSFWGKDQPQH
>NA|TRBV4-2|12
ASSQDPGLYEQY
>few|TRBV7-9|14
ASSWAGTGPNEKLF
>NA|TRBV19|13
ASKREQAPYNEQF
>many|TRBV20-1|11
SARDRRGPTQY
>few|TRBV20-1|13
SAYPGTVIQETQY
>many|TRBV4-2|13
ASAQAQGSNQPQH
>NA|TRBV5-1|14
ASSLAARGMNTEAF
>many|TRBV20-1|12
SARMQASYNEQF
>few|TRBV6-5|15
ASSWGGRTSDSYEQY
>NA|TRBV20-1|11
SARVTASYEQY
>NA|TRBV5-1|14
ASSAPGITTYNEQY
>many|TRBV28|13
ASSFPPIHSLEQF
>NA|TRBV12-3/TRBV12-4|12
ASSPGLSGDTQY
>NA|TRBV4-1|11
ASSPQGGLVQF
>NA|TRBV4-3|13
ASSQDRRYNQPQH
>NA|TRBV7-2|12
ASSLARAAGPLH
>few|TRBV6-1|12
ASSSGRIYNEQF
>NA|TRBV7-2|14
ASSLAQDPSYNEQF
>few|TRBV5-1|13
ASSSGSNALYEQY